The 31 T cell receptor beta chains in this list originate from one sample, sequenced in a study of shared clonotypes between healthy human individuals. Only in-frame clones appear in the TCRdb table, and some are missing; sequencing was by immunoSEQ multiplex PCR. The table records around 2,100,000 clones, around 96% of them present only once. Terminally differentiated effector memory CD45RA+ cells were excluded by CCR7 positive selection of CD45RO-negative cells. Material for sequencing was naive CD8+ T cells sorted from blood. All receptors come from a man aged 18 to 30 in good health.

The CDR3 sequence: CASKPGDSYEQYF. The CDR3 DNA reads TGTGCCAGCAAACCAGGGGACTCCTACGAGCAGTACTTC. This rearrangement joins TRBV5-6 to TRBJ2-7; D is perhaps TRBD1 (6 bases). The CDR3 spans 13 residues. V gave up 6 bases and J gave up 0 bases, with 10 bases separating them. Per the germline V gene, CDR1 is SGHDT and CDR2 is YYEEEE.

The rearrangement uses TRBV5-6 and TRBJ1-2; D is uncertain. In germline, CDR1 is SGHDT, CDR2 YYEEEE. This CDR3 contains 14 residues. Trimming removed 0 bases from V and 3 bases from J, with 9 bases in between. Here the CDR3 reads CASSLDPGDYGYTF. DNA of the CDR3: TGTGCCAGCAGCTTGGATCCAGGCGACTATGGCTACACCTTC. The full variable domain, in which reference TRBV5-6 and TRBJ1-2 provide the parts outside the CDR3, is DAGVTQSPTHLIKTRGQQVTLRCSPKSGHDTVSWYQQALGQGPQFIFQYYEEEERQRGNFPDRFSGHQFPNYSSELNVNALLLGDSALYLCASSLDPGDYGYTFGSGTRLTVV.

V usage is TRBV7-8 and J usage is TRBJ1-4, with 9 bases matching TRBD1. J gave up 8 bases and V 3 bases, and 10 bases lay outside the gene matches. The CDR3 length is 16 residues. Germline V lookup: CDR1 SGHVS, CDR2 FQNEAQ. The CDR3 protein is CASSLEQQGAGEKLFF. The CDR3 DNA is TGTGCCAGCAGCTTGGAACAACAGGGGGCAGGAGAAAAACTGTTTTTT. Together with reference TRBV7-8 and TRBJ1-4, the CDR3 gives the full variable domain: GAGVSQSPRYKVAKRGQDVALRCDPISGHVSLFWYQQALGQGPEFLTYFQNEAQLDKSGLPSDRFFAERPEGSVSTLKIQRTQQEDSAVYLCASSLEQQGAGEKLFFGSGTQLSVL.

The chain carries TRBV6-4 and TRBJ1-6; possible D gene TRBD1, 5 bases. The V and J ends lost 5 bases and 10 bases respectively, with 15 bases between them. CDR1 and CDR2 from the germline V gene are MRHNA and SNTAGT. This CDR3 comprises 14 residues. CDR3 in DNA: TGTGCCAGCAGTTCCGCGGGGGGTGGATCACCCCTCCACTTT. Translated, it gives CASSSAGGGSPLHF.

This clone came up once. The chain carries TRBV10-3 and TRBJ2-1; TRBD2 matches 9 bases. After removal of 2 bases from V and 4 bases from J, the junction contained 6 bases not matched to a gene. Germline values: CDR1 ENHRY, CDR2 SYGVKD. The CDR3 sequence is 16 residues long. The CDR3 loop is CAISETGLAVYNEQFF. The CDR3, as DNA: TGTGCCATCAGTGAGACGGGACTAGCAGTTTACAATGAGCAGTTCTTC.

This rearrangement joins TRBV27 to TRBJ1-6; 8 nucleotides line up with TRBD1. J lost 8 bases, V lost 4 bases, and 10 bases had no gene match. Germline values: CDR1 MNHEY, CDR2 SMNVEV (reference sequence). This CDR3 has 16 amino acids. CDR3 region: CASSYGTGGYYSPLHF. The CDR3, as DNA: TGTGCCAGCAGTTACGGGACAGGCGGTTACTATTCACCCCTCCACTTT.

The V and J genes are TRBV28 and TRBJ2-7; the D gene is possibly TRBD2 (5 bases). CDR3 length equals 13 residues. Trimming shortened V by 7 bases and J by 2 bases, and 12 bases separated the two germline ends. CDR1 is MDHEN and CDR2 is SYDVKM in the germline V gene. CDR3 loop: CASMGALTYEQYF. The CDR3 DNA is TGTGCCAGCATGGGAGCGTTAACCTACGAGCAGTACTTC.

The chain has TRBV11-2 and TRBJ2-7, with D perhaps matching TRBD1 or TRBD2 (5 bases each). The V end was cut by 7 bases, the J end by 5 bases, with 24 bases between. Germline CDR1 and CDR2: SGHAT and FQNNGV. This CDR3 has 16 residues. In nucleotides, the CDR3 is TGTGCCAGCACCCTTTTGGCCCGAGGGGATCTAGACGAGCAGTACTTC. Its protein product is CASTLLARGDLDEQYF.

This chain connects TRBV7-9 to TRBJ2-7; D may be TRBD2 (6 bases). This CDR3 contains 17 residues. The germline V gene encodes CDR1 SEHNR and CDR2 FQNEAQ (reference sequence). V was trimmed by 2 bases and J by 4 bases, leaving 21 bases between them. The CDR3 reads CASSLMGGGVLGYEQYF. The CDR3 bases are TGTGCCAGCAGCTTAATGGGAGGAGGGGTACTAGGATACGAGCAGTACTTC.

This clone is a singleton in its sample. The gene calls are TRBV5-5 and TRBJ1-2; D is unresolved. The ends were cut back, 0 bases at V and 7 bases at J, with 13 bases in the middle. This CDR3 has 14 amino acids. Germline V gives CDR1 SGHKS, CDR2 YYEKEE (reference sequence). CDR3 sequence (DNA): TGTGCCAGCAGCTTGGTATCCGGCGGAAGTGGCTACACCTTC. Amino acid sequence: CASSLVSGGSGYTF.

The gene calls are TRBV28 and TRBJ1-5, with D unresolved. The CDR3 loop spans 14 amino acids. Germline V CDR1 and CDR2: MDHEN, SYDVKM. V dropped 5 bases and J dropped 2 bases, with 10 bases sitting between them. CDR3 sequence: CASSPALGNQPQHF. In DNA, the CDR3 is TGTGCCAGCAGTCCTGCCTTGGGCAATCAGCCCCAGCATTTT.

The chain joins TRBV6-5 to TRBJ2-2; 7 nucleotides align to TRBD1. CDR3 length: 15 residues. The junction had 7 bases not matched to a gene; V was cut back by 4 bases and J by 5 bases. Germline values: CDR1 MNHEY, CDR2 SVGAGI. The CDR3 nucleotides read TGTGCCAGCAGTTTTGGGACAGTAAAGACCGGGGAGCTGTTTTTT. It specifies CASSFGTVKTGELFF.

The chain combines TRBV29-1 with TRBJ1-2; tentative D call: TRBD1 (6 bases). The V and J ends lost 6 bases and 4 bases respectively, with 21 bases between them. Germline V gene data show CDR1 as SQVTM and CDR2 as ANQGSEA. There are 15 residues in the CDR3. The DNA of the CDR3 is TGCAGCGTGGGGGACCCAGGGGTACACGGCTATGGCTACACCTTC. This encodes CSVGDPGVHGYGYTF.

V usage is TRBV7-9 and J usage is TRBJ1-2; 7 nucleotides match TRBD1. CDR1 and CDR2 from the germline V gene are SEHNR and FQNEAQ (reference sequence). This CDR3 is built from 17 residues. The trim removed 0 bases at V and 2 bases at J, leaving 9 bases unmatched. For the CDR3, the DNA is TGTGCCAGCAGCTTAGCGGGTGAGGCAGGGGGAAACTATGGCTACACCTTC. Its translation is CASSLAGEAGGNYGYTF.

V is TRBV10-1 and J is TRBJ2-7; the D is unclear. Germline CDR1 reads WNHNN; CDR2 reads SYGVQD (reference sequence). The CDR3 is 13 amino acids. V was trimmed by 2 bases and J by 0 bases, leaving 5 bases between them. The CDR3 sequence: CASSETNSYEQYF. DNA of the CDR3: TGCGCCAGCAGTGAGACGAACTCCTACGAGCAGTACTTC.

This sequence joins TRBV5-6 and TRBJ2-5; D unclear. Trimming removed 0 bases from V and 3 bases from J, with 6 bases in between. CDR1 and CDR2 from the germline V gene are SGHDT and YYEEEE. The CDR3 covers 13 residues. This CDR3 reads CASSLELEETQYF. CDR3 in DNA: TGTGCCAGCAGCTTGGAGTTAGAAGAGACCCAGTACTTC.

The rearrangement uses TRBV7-6 and TRBJ2-1; TRBD1 might be the D (5 bases). CDR1 is SGHVS and CDR2 is FNYEAQ in the germline V gene. Deletions cut 5 bases from V and 3 bases from J, with 11 bases between. The CDR3 loop spans 14 amino acids. The CDR3 reads CASSPLGVYNEQFF. The CDR3 nucleotides read TGTGCCAGCAGCCCCCTAGGGGTCTACAATGAGCAGTTCTTC.

The chain is built from TRBV28 and TRBJ1-5, with D hard to call. Germline V lookup: CDR1 MDHEN, CDR2 SYDVKM. The CDR3 length is 14 residues. V was clipped by 3 bases and J by 3 bases, with 9 bases between them. The CDR3 DNA reads TGTGCCAGCAGTTTGGCAAGAAACAATCAGCCCCAGCATTTT. It encodes CASSLARNNQPQHF. Together with reference TRBV28 and TRBJ1-5, the CDR3 gives the full variable domain: DVKVTQSSRYLVKRTGEKVFLECVQDMDHENMFWYRQDPGLGLRLIYFSYDVKMKEKGDIPEGYSVSREKKERFSLILESASTNQTSMYLCASSLARNNQPQHFGDGTRLSIL.

The rearrangement joins TRBV5-6 to TRBJ2-7; 9 bases line up with TRBD2. Germline values: CDR1 SGHDT, CDR2 YYEEEE. V was clipped by 0 bases and J by 2 bases; unmatched bases: 6. The CDR3 consists of 16 residues. For the CDR3, the DNA is TGTGCCAGCAGCTTGGGCGGGAGGGCTCTAACCTACGAGCAGTACTTC. This sequence encodes CASSLGGRALTYEQYF.

This clone was seen only once. This chain joins TRBV4-1 and TRBJ1-1; a possible D gene is TRBD1 (6 bases). CDR3 length: 15 residues. The germline gives CDR1 MGHRA, CDR2 YSYEKL. The V gene lost 4 bases and the J gene lost 3 bases, with 15 bases spanning the gap. CDR3 in DNA: TGCGCCAGCAGCCCCTGGGGGGGGGCGGACACTGAAGCTTTCTTT. Translated: CASSPWGGADTEAFF.

V is TRBV6-1 and J is TRBJ2-7; D remains unclear. V lost 2 bases and J 2 bases, leaving 13 bases between the germline ends. Per the germline V gene, CDR1 is MNHNS and CDR2 is SASEGT. This CDR3 contains 15 residues. CDR3 nucleotide sequence: TGTGCCAGCAGTGAAACGCCGGCTTGGGCCTACGAGCAGTACTTC. Its protein is CASSETPAWAYEQYF.

CDR3 protein: CASSLRDRVETQYF. Written as DNA, the CDR3 is TGTGCCAGCAGCCTACGGGACAGGGTGGAGACCCAGTACTTC. This chain connects TRBV7-8 to TRBJ2-5; 9 bases are a match to TRBD1. Trimming removed 5 bases from V and 5 bases from J; junction bases left unmatched: 6. The CDR3 is 14 amino acids. Looked up from germline, CDR1 is SGHVS and CDR2 is FQNEAQ.

The genes are TRBV6-5 and TRBJ1-6, with D unclear. Trimming left V 2 bases short and J 10 bases short, with 15 bases between. Germline CDR1 MNHEY, CDR2 SVGAGI. The CDR3 extends over 15 amino acids. In DNA form, the CDR3 reads TGTGCCAGCAGTTACGCGATAGGGCCAAACTCACCCCTCCACTTT. It translates to CASSYAIGPNSPLHF.

The J gene is TRBJ2-7, the V gene TRBV19, with TRBD2 identical over 9 bases. Germline V CDR1 and CDR2: LNHDA, SQIVND (reference sequence). V lost 6 bases and J lost 3; bases outside the gene matches: 3. The CDR3 runs to 13 residues. The CDR3 coding sequence is TGTGCCAGTAGGATGCGGGGGGGCTACGAGCAGTACTTC. Its translation: CASRMRGGYEQYF.

Regarding this clone: Other DNA sequences in the same sample also yield this CDR3. The chain has TRBV5-6 and TRBJ1-5; 7 nucleotides align to TRBD1. The CDR3 consists of 14 residues. Germline lookup yields CDR1 SGHDT and CDR2 YYEEEE. The J segment lost 6 bases and the V segment lost 0 bases, leaving 3 bases of the junction unmatched. This chain's CDR3 is CASSLGSGGQPQHF. CDR3 coding DNA: TGTGCCAGCAGCTTGGGGTCAGGGGGTCAGCCCCAGCATTTT. The full variable domain, completed using reference TRBV5-6 and TRBJ1-5, is DAGVTQSPTHLIKTRGQQVTLRCSPKSGHDTVSWYQQALGQGPQFIFQYYEEEERQRGNFPDRFSGHQFPNYSSELNVNALLLGDSALYLCASSLGSGGQPQHFGDGTRLSIL.

Comments on this clone: Germline and junction disagree at one end, which may indicate a read error. The sample carries other DNA sequences with the same CDR3. This rearrangement joins TRBV5-1 to TRBJ2-7; D remains unclear. Germline assignment: CDR1 SGHRS and CDR2 YFSETQ. The CDR3 sequence is 12 residues long. The CDR3, as DNA: TGCGCCAGCAGCTCCGACTCCCACGAGCAGTACTTC. Amino acid sequence: CASSSDSHEQYF.

The chain links TRBV7-9 to TRBJ2-7; 9 nucleotides agree with TRBD1. The V and J ends lost 1 base and 4 bases, in that order; junction bases with no gene match: 8. The CDR3 extends over 16 amino acids. Germline CDR1 and CDR2: SEHNR and FQNEAQ (reference sequence). The DNA for the CDR3 is TGTGCCAGCAGCTTAGGAGTGACAGGGGGAAGTTACGAGCAGTACTTC. Protein sequence: CASSLGVTGGSYEQYF.

The chain recombines TRBV10-3 with TRBJ1-1, with D unclear. The germline V gene has CDR1 ENHRY and CDR2 SYGVKD. Trimming took off 0 bases at V and 8 bases at J, with 13 bases between the two ends. The CDR3 consists of 14 residues. The CDR3 DNA follows: TGTGCCATCAGTGAGTCTTATGAGGGATCGGAAGCTTTCTTT. It translates to CAISESYEGSEAFF.

The J gene is TRBJ2-1, the V gene TRBV27; TRBD2 might be the D (5 bases). The CDR3 is 13 amino acids. Looked up from germline, CDR1 is MNHEY and CDR2 is SMNVEV (reference sequence). The V and J ends lost 1 base and 7 bases respectively, with 8 bases between them. The CDR3 region is CASSLLSGNEQFF. The CDR3 nucleotides are TGTGCCAGCAGTTTATTAAGCGGTAATGAGCAGTTCTTC.

J is TRBJ1-1 and V is TRBV4-3; TRBD1 matches at 7 bases. This CDR3 region has 16 residues. J gave up 3 bases and V 2 bases, and 9 bases lay outside the gene matches. Germline lookup yields CDR1 LGHNA and CDR2 YSLEER. In DNA form, the CDR3 reads TGCGCCAGCAGCCAACTACAGGGGCCCCACCACACTGAAGCTTTCTTT. Protein sequence: CASSQLQGPHHTEAFF.

V and J are TRBV9 and TRBJ1-5; a weak D match, TRBD1 (5 bases). Germline V gene sequence: CDR1 SGDLS, CDR2 YYNGEE. Trimming took off 1 base at V and 6 bases at J, with 8 bases between the two ends. The CDR3 spans 13 residues. The CDR3 DNA is TGTGCCAGCAGCGTAACCGGGGGTCAGCCCCAGCATTTT. Its protein product is CASSVTGGQPQHF.